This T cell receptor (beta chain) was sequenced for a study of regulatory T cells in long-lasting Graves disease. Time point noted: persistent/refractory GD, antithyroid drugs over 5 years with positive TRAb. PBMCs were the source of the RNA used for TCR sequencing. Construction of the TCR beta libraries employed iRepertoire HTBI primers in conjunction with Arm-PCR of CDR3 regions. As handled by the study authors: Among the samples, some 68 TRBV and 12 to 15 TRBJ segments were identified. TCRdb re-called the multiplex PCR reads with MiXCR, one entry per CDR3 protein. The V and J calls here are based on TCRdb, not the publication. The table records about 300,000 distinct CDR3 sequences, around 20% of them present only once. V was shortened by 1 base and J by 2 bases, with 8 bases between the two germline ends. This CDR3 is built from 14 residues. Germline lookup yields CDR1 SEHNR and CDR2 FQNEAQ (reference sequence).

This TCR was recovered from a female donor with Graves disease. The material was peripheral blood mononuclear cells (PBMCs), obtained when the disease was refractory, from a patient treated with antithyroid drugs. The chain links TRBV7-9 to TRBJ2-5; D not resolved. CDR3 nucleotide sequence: TGTGCCAGCAGCTTAGGAACAGAGCAAGAGACCCAGTACTTC. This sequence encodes CASSLGTEQETQYF.